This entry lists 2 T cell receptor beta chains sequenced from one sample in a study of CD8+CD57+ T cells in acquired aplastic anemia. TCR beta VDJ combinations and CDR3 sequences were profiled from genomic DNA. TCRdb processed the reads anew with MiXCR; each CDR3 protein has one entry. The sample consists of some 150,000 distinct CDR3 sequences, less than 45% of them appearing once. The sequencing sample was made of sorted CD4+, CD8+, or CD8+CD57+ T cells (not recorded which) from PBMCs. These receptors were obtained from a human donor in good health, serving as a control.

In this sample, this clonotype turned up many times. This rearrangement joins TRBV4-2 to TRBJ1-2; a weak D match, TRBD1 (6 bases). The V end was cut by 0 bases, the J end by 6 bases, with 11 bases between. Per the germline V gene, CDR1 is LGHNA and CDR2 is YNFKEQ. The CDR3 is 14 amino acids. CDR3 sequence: CASSQDQGRHGYTF. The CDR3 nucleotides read TGTGCCAGCAGCCAAGACCAGGGGCGACATGGCTACACCTTC.

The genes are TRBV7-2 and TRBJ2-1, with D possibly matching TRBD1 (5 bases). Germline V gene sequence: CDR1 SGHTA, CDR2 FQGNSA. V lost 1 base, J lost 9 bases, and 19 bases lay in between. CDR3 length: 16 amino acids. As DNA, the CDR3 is TGTGCCAGCAGCTTAGGGCATTACAGGAGTAGGGGTGAGCAGTTCTTC. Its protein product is CASSLGHYRSRGEQFF.